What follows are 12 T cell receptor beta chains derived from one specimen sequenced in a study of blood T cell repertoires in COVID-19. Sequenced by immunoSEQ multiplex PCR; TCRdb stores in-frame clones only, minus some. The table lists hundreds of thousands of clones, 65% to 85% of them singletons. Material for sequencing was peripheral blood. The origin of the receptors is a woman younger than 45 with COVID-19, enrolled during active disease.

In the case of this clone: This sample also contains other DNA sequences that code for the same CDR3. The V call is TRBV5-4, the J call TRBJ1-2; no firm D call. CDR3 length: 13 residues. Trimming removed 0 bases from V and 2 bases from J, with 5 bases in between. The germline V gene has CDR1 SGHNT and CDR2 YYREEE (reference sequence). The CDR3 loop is CASSLGVNYGYTF. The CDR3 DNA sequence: TGTGCCAGCAGCTTGGGAGTAAACTATGGCTACACCTTC.

The CDR3 DNA reads as TGTGCCAGCAGCTTATACCGGGGGAAACTGTTTTTT. Its protein product is CASSLYRGKLFF. The chain couples TRBV7-9 to TRBJ1-4, with a possible D match to TRBD1 (5 bases). Trimming removed 2 bases at V and 11 bases at J, with 9 bases between. The germline CDR1 and CDR2 sequences are SEHNR and FQNEAQ (reference sequence). The CDR3 spans 12 residues.

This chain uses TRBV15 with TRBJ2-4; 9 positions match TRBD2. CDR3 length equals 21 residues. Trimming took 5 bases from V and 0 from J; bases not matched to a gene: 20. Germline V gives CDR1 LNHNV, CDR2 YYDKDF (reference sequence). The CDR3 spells CATSFDLASGASPLAKNIQYF. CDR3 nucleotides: TGTGCCACCAGCTTCGATCTCGCTAGCGGGGCGTCTCCTCTAGCCAAAAACATTCAGTACTTC. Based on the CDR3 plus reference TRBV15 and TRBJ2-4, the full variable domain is DAMVIQNPRYQVTQFGKPVTLSCSQTLNHNVMYWYQQKSSQAPKLLFHYYDKDFNNEADTPDNFQSRRPNTSFCFLDIRSPGLGDTAMYLCATSFDLASGASPLAKNIQYFGAGTRLSVL.

The chain's CDR3 is CASIESGASYEQYF. CDR3 in DNA: TGTGCCAGCATTGAAAGCGGGGCCTCCTACGAGCAGTACTTC. The rearrangement joins TRBV6-6 to TRBJ2-7; TRBD2 aligns across 7 bases. V shed 7 bases and J 0 bases; nucleotides not matched to a gene: 6. CDR3 length: 14 amino acids. From germline, CDR1 is MNHNY and CDR2 SVGAGI (reference sequence).

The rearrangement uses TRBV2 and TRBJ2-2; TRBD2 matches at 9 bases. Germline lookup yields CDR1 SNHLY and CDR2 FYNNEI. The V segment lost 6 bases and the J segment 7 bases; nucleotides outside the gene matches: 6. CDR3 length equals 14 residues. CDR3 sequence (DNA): TGTGCCAGCAGCGCTAGCGGGGTTGGCGGGGAGCTGTTTTTT. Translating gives CASSASGVGGELFF.

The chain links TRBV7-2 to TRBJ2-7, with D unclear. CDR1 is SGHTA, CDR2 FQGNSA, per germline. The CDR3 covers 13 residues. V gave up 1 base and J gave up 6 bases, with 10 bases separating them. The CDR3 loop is CASSLDYTGEQYF. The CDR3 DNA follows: TGTGCCAGCAGCTTAGATTATACGGGCGAGCAGTACTTC.

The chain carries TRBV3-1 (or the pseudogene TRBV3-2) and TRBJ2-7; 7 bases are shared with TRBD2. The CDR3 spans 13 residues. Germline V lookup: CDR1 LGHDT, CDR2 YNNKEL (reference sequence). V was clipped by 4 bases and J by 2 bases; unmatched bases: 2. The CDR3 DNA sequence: TGTGCCAGCAGCCCTCGGGGGGCCTACGAGCAGTACTTC. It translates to CASSPRGAYEQYF.

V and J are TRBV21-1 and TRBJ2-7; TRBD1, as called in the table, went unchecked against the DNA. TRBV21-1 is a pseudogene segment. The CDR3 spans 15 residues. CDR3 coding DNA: TGTGCCAGCAGCCTGCGCCGCAGGCCGACCTACGAGCAGTACTTC. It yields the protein CASSLRRRPTYEQYF.

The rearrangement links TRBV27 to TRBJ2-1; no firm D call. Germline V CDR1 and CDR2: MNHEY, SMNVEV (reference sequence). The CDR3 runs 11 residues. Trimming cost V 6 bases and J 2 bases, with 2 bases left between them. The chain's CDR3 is CASSTYNEQFF. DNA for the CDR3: TGTGCCAGCAGCACCTACAATGAGCAGTTCTTC.

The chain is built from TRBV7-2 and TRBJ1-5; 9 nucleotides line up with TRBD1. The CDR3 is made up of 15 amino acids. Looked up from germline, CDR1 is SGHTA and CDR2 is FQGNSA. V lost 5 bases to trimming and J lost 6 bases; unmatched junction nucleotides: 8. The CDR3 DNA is TGTGCCAGCAGCCAAGGGACAGGGCTAAGTCAGCCCCAGCATTTT. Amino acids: CASSQGTGLSQPQHF. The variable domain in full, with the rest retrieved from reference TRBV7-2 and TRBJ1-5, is GAGVSQSPSNKVTEKGKDVELRCDPISGHTALYWYRQSLGQGLEFLIYFQGNSAPDKSGLPSDRFSAERTGGSVSTLTIQRTQQEDSAVYLCASSQGTGLSQPQHFGDGTRLSIL.

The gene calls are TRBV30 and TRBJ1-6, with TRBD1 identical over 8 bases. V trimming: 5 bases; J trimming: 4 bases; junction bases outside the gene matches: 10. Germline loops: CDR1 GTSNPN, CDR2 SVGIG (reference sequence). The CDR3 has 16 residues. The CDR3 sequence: CAWPRTGRCYNSPLHF. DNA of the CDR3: TGTGCCTGGCCCAGGACAGGGCGCTGTTATAATTCACCCCTCCACTTT.

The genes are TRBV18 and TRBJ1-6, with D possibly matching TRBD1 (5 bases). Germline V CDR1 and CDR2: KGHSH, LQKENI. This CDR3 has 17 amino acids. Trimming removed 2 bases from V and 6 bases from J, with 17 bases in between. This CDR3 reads CASSPFSLGQGNSPLHF. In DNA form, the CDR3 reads TGTGCCAGCTCACCATTCTCCTTGGGGCAGGGTAATTCACCCCTCCACTTT.